This entry lists 12 T cell receptor beta chains sequenced from one sample in a study of cytomegalovirus exposure and HLA in healthy donors. Primers included in the PCR were 60 Vbeta and 13 Jbeta primers. The assay was immunoSEQ multiplex PCR, and TCRdb's table has in-frame clones only and misses some. The profile shows roughly 150,000 clones, more than 7.5% of them singletons. Sequencing used PBMCs. The receptor set was obtained from a man aged 45 to 65 in good health and CMV-seronegative.

A few counts support this clone. This chain links TRBV5-1 with TRBJ1-4, with D perhaps matching TRBD1 (5 bases). CDR1 is SGHRS and CDR2 is YFSETQ in the germline V gene. Trimming took 3 bases from V and 0 from J, leaving 9 bases between them. The CDR3 extends over 15 amino acids. This CDR3 is CASSSQVTTNEKLFF. The CDR3 region has the DNA TGCGCCAGCAGCTCACAGGTCACAACTAATGAAAAACTGTTTTTT.

The chain employs TRBV28 and TRBJ1-5; D ambiguous. This CDR3 comprises 17 residues. V was cut by 6 bases and J by 2 bases, with 20 bases left in between. Germline-derived CDR1 and CDR2 are MDHEN and SYDVKM. CDR3 nucleotide sequence: TGTGCCAGCAGCCGAGGCCAACCGGGGATCGGCAATCAGCCCCAGCATTTT. Translated, it gives CASSRGQPGIGNQPQHF.

This clone was seen a handful of times. V usage is TRBV6-5 and J usage is TRBJ1-2; possibly TRBD1 for D (5 bases). Per the germline V gene, CDR1 is MNHEY and CDR2 is SVGAGI. The V end lost 2 bases, the J end lost 3 bases, and 10 bases lay between the germline ends. The CDR3 runs 14 residues. CDR3 nucleotides: TGTGCCAGCAGTTACAGTACAGGAGACTATGGCTACACCTTC. This sequence encodes CASSYSTGDYGYTF.

Many counts were recorded for this clone. V and J are TRBV5-1 and TRBJ2-7; 13 nucleotides line up with TRBD2. CDR3 length: 17 amino acids. Germline CDR1 reads SGHRS; CDR2 reads YFSETQ. Unmatched junction bases numbered 5, after V lost 2 bases and J lost 0 bases. The chain's CDR3 is CASSFRTSGGSSYEQYF. CDR3 DNA sequence: TGCGCCAGCAGCTTCCGGACTAGCGGGGGAAGCTCCTACGAGCAGTACTTC.

This clone has just a few counts. V usage is TRBV28 and J usage is TRBJ1-2; possible D gene TRBD1, 5 bases. CDR1 and CDR2 (germline): MDHEN, SYDVKM. The V and J ends lost 2 bases and 4 bases respectively, with 11 bases between them. The CDR3 covers 14 residues. CDR3 loop: CASSLPGHAYGYTF. Here the CDR3 DNA reads TGTGCCAGCAGTTTACCAGGGCACGCCTATGGCTACACCTTC.

In this sample, this clone turned up a few times. The J gene is TRBJ1-6, the V gene TRBV30; D unclear. The CDR3 totals 14 residues. Germline V gene data show CDR1 as GTSNPN and CDR2 as SVGIG (reference sequence). V lost 2 bases, J lost 2 bases, and 7 bases lay in between. The CDR3 sequence is CAWSRGTYNSPLHF. The CDR3 DNA reads TGTGCCTGGAGTCGAGGGACCTATAATTCACCCCTCCACTTT.

The chain couples TRBV25-1 to TRBJ1-1; 8 bases are shared with TRBD1. The ends lost 6 bases at V and 3 bases at J; junction bases unmatched: 3. The CDR3 has 13 residues. Germline V CDR1 and CDR2: MGHDK, SYGVNS. CDR3 sequence: CASRDRVDTEAFF. In DNA form, the CDR3 reads TGTGCCAGCAGGGACAGGGTGGACACTGAAGCTTTCTTT.

Worth noting for this clone: Compared with germline, one end of the junction differs, possibly owing to a read error. The chain couples TRBV30 to TRBJ1-1; D remains unclear. This CDR3 has 12 residues. CDR1 is GTSNPN, CDR2 SVGIG, per germline (reference sequence). CDR3 loop: CAWSVEGMRAFF. The CDR3 nucleotides read TGTGCCTGGAGTGTAGAAGGGATGCGGGCTTTTTTT.

V gene TRBV6-1 combines with J gene TRBJ1-5; 9 nucleotides agree with TRBD1. CDR1 and CDR2 from the germline V gene are MNHNS and SASEGT. This CDR3 spans 15 amino acids. V lost 6 bases and J lost 3; bases outside the gene matches: 6. The CDR3 reads CASSVGTGHNQPQHF. DNA for the CDR3: TGTGCCAGCAGCGTAGGGACAGGGCACAATCAGCCCCAGCATTTT.

This clone has more than one count but fewer than ten. This chain connects TRBV19 to TRBJ1-1, with D perhaps TRBD1 (6 bases). The V end was cut by 0 bases, the J end by 3 bases, with 8 bases between. Germline V gene data show CDR1 as LNHDA and CDR2 as SQIVND (reference sequence). CDR3 size: 14 residues. The CDR3 region has the DNA TGTGCCAGTAGTATAGATCACAGGGACACTGAAGCTTTCTTT. Its translation: CASSIDHRDTEAFF.

This clone occurred a few times. The V gene is TRBV5-4, the J gene TRBJ2-1; 13 bases align to TRBD2. The CDR3 length is 14 residues. Per germline, CDR1 SGHNT and CDR2 YYREEE (reference sequence). The ends lost 3 bases at V and 8 bases at J; junction bases unmatched: 2. As DNA, the CDR3 is TGTGCCAGCAGCTGGACTAGCGGGAGATATGAGCAGTTCTTC. Amino acids: CASSWTSGRYEQFF.

V is TRBV5-5 and J is TRBJ2-7; perhaps TRBD2 as D (6 bases). V dropped 4 bases and J dropped 3 bases, with 17 bases sitting between them. Germline-derived CDR1 and CDR2 are SGHKS and YYEKEE (reference sequence). CDR3 length: 15 residues. The CDR3 is CASSPRASDGYEQYF. The CDR3 DNA follows: TGTGCCAGCAGCCCTAGGGCTAGCGACGGCTACGAGCAGTACTTC.